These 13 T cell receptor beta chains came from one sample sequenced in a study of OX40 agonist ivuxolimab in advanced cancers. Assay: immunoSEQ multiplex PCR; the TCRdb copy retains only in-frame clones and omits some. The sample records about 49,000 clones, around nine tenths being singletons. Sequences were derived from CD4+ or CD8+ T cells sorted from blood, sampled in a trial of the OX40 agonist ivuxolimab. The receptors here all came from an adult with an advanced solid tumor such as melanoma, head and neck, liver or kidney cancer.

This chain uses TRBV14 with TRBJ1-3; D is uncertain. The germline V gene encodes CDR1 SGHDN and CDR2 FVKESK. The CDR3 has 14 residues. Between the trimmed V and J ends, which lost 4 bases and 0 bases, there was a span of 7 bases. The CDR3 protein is CASSPGHSGNTIYF. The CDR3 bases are TGTGCCAGCAGCCCCGGCCACTCTGGAAACACCATATATTTT.

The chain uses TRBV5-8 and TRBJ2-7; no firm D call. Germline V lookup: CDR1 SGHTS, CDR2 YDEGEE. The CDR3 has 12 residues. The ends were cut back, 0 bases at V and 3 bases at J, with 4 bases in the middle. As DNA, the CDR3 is TGTGCCAGCAGCTTGGACAACTACGAGCAGTACTTC. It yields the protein CASSLDNYEQYF.

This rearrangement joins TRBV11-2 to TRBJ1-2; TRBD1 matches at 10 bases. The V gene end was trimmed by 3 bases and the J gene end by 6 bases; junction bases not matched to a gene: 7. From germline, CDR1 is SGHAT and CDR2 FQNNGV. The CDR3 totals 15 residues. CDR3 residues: CASSLGQGPYDGYTF. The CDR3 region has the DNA TGTGCCAGCAGCTTGGGACAGGGGCCCTATGATGGCTACACCTTC.

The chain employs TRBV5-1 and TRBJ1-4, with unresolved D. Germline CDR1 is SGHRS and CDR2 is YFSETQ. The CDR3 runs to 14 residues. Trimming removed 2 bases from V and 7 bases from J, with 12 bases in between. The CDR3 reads CASSFSTEGEKLFF. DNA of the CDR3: TGCGCCAGCAGCTTCTCCACAGAGGGTGAAAAACTGTTTTTT.

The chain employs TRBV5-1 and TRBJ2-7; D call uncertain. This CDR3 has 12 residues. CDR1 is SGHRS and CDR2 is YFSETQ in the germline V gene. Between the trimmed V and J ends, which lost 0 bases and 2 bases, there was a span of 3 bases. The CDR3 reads CASSLDTYEQYF. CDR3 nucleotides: TGCGCCAGCAGCTTGGATACCTACGAGCAGTACTTC.

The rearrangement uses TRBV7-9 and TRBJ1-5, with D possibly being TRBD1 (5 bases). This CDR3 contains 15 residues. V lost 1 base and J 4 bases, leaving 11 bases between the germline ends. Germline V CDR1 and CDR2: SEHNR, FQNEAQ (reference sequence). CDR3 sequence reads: CASSLGGSSNQPQHF. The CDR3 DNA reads TGTGCCAGCAGCTTAGGGGGCAGTTCTAATCAGCCCCAGCATTTT.

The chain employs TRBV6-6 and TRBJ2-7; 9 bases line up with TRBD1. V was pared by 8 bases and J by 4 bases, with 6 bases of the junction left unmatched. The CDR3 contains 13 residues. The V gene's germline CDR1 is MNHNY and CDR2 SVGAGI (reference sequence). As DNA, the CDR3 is TGTGCCAGCGGGGGACAGGGATCTTACGAGCAGTACTTC. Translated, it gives CASGGQGSYEQYF.

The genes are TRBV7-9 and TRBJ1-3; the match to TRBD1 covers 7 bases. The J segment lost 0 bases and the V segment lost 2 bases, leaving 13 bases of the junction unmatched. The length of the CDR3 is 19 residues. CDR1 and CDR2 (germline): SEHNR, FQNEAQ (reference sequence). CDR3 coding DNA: TGTGCCAGCAGCTTATCGGGCAGGGGGATGATGAGCTCTGGAAACACCATATATTTT. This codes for CASSLSGRGMMSSGNTIYF.

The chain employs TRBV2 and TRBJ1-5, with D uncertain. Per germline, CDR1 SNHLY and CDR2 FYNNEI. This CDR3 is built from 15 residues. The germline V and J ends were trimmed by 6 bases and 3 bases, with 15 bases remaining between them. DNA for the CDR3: TGTGCCAGCAGCGGGGAGGGCAGGTTCAATCAGCCCCAGCATTTT. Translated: CASSGEGRFNQPQHF. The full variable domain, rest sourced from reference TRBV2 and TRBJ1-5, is EPEVTQTPSHQVTQMGQEVILRCVPISNHLYFYWYRQILGQKVEFLVSFYNNEISEKSEIFDDQFSVERPDGSNFTLKIRSTKLEDSAMYFCASSGEGRFNQPQHFGDGTRLSIL.

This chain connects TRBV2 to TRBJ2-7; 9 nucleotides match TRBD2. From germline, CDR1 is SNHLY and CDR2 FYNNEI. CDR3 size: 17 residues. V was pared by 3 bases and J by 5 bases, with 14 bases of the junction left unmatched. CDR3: CASSDRGDAGGSHEQYF. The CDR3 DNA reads TGTGCCAGCAGTGATCGGGGCGACGCGGGGGGGAGTCACGAGCAGTACTTC.

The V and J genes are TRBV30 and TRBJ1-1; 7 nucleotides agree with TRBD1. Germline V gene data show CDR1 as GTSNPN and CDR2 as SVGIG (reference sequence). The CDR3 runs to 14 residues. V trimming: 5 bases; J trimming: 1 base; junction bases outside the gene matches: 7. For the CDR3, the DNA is TGTGCCTGGTCGACAGGGTTGGGGAACACTGAAGCTTTCTTT. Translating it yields CAWSTGLGNTEAFF. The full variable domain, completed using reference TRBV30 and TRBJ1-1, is SQTIHQWPATLVQPVGSPLSLECTVEGTSNPNLYWYRQAAGRGLQLLFYSVGIGQISSEVPQNLSASRPQDRQFILSSKKLLLSDSGFYLCAWSTGLGNTEAFFGQGTRLTVV.

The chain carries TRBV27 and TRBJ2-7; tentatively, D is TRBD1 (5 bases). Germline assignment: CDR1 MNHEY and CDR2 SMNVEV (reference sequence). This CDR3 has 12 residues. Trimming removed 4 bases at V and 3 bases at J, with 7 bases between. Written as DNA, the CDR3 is TGTGCCAGCAGTTGGCAGGGCTACGAGCAGTACTTC. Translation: CASSWQGYEQYF.

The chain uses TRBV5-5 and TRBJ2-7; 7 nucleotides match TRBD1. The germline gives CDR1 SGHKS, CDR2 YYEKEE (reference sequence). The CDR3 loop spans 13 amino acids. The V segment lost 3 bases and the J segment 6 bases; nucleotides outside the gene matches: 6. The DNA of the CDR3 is TGTGCCAGCAGCTGGGACAGCCTTGGCGAGCAGTACTTC. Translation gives CASSWDSLGEQYF.